Listed here are 15 T cell receptor beta chains from one sample, sequenced in a study of blood T cell repertoires in COVID-19. Generated by immunoSEQ multiplex PCR, the TCRdb table keeps only in-frame clones and is missing some. The sample holds 140,000 to 150,000 clones, more than 65% seen once. The sample taken for sequencing was peripheral blood. These receptors originate from a man aged 55 to 70 with acute or convalescent COVID-19.

J is TRBJ1-4 and V is TRBV6-6, with D perhaps matching TRBD1 (5 bases). The germline V and J ends were trimmed by 6 bases and 7 bases, with 18 bases remaining between them. The CDR3 has 15 amino acids. Germline V gene data show CDR1 as MNHNY and CDR2 as SVGAGI (reference sequence). The CDR3 sequence: CASSILGGEGEKLFF. The CDR3 DNA reads TGTGCCAGCAGCATCCTGGGGGGAGAGGGTGAAAAACTGTTTTTT.

The chain links TRBV3-1 (or the pseudogene TRBV3-2) to TRBJ2-1, with 9 bases identical to TRBD2. Per germline, CDR1 LGHDT and CDR2 YNNKEL (reference sequence). The CDR3 runs to 16 residues. J was trimmed by 5 bases and V by 4 bases; bases with no gene match: 9. This chain's CDR3 is CASSPSSGIGDNEQFF. The CDR3 DNA follows: TGTGCCAGCAGCCCCTCTAGCGGGATTGGGGACAATGAGCAGTTCTTC.

The V and J genes are TRBV28 and TRBJ1-4, with D possibly matching TRBD1 (6 bases). The V gene lost 4 bases and the J gene lost 7 bases, with 22 bases spanning the gap. Germline CDR1 and CDR2: MDHEN and SYDVKM. The CDR3 extends over 17 amino acids. For the CDR3, the DNA is TGTGCCAGCAGTTCCCTATCTCGACAGGACATCAGTGAAAAACTGTTTTTT. Translation: CASSSLSRQDISEKLFF. Complete variable domain (other parts from reference TRBV28 and TRBJ1-4): DVKVTQSSRYLVKRTGEKVFLECVQDMDHENMFWYRQDPGLGLRLIYFSYDVKMKEKGDIPEGYSVSREKKERFSLILESASTNQTSMYLCASSSLSRQDISEKLFFGSGTQLSVL.

The chain recombines TRBV4-1 with TRBJ2-5; 8 bases line up with TRBD2. The CDR3 is 17 residues long. Germline CDR1 MGHRA, CDR2 YSYEKL. Trimming at V came to 1 base and at J to 5 bases, leaving 12 bases not matched to a gene. CDR3 protein: CASSQGLAGLSGETQYF. Written as DNA, the CDR3 is TGCGCCAGCAGCCAAGGCCTAGCGGGCCTGAGTGGGGAGACCCAGTACTTC.

The chain employs TRBV11-2 and TRBJ2-5, with 9 bases fitting TRBD2. The ends lost 5 bases at V and 5 bases at J; junction bases unmatched: 12. This CDR3 has 16 amino acids. From germline, CDR1 is SGHAT and CDR2 FQNNGV. CDR3 coding DNA: TGTGCCAGCAGCCCGACTAGCGGAGTTTTGGTGGAGACCCAGTACTTC. It yields the protein CASSPTSGVLVETQYF.

This clone showed up just once. V gene TRBV6-5 combines with J gene TRBJ1-2, with 8 positions matching TRBD1. Losses at the gene ends were 6 bases for V and 7 bases for J; bases not matched to a gene: 7. Germline values: CDR1 MNHEY, CDR2 SVGAGI. The length of the CDR3 is 13 residues. The CDR3 protein is CASSGQGRSGYTF. DNA for the CDR3: TGTGCCAGCAGCGGACAGGGTAGGAGTGGCTACACCTTC.

The rearrangement links TRBV19 to TRBJ2-1; 10 bases agree with TRBD2. There are 15 residues in the CDR3. From germline, CDR1 is LNHDA and CDR2 SQIVND (reference sequence). V was pared by 2 bases and J by 7 bases, with 5 bases of the junction left unmatched. The DNA of the CDR3 is TGTGCCAGTAGTATAAAGCGGGAGGGCCGTAATGAGCAGTTCTTC. Amino acids: CASSIKREGRNEQFF.

The chain uses TRBV5-6 and TRBJ2-1; no definite D call. With 0 bases removed from V and 6 bases from J, the gap between germline ends came to 4 bases. The V gene's germline CDR1 is SGHDT and CDR2 YYEEEE. CDR3 length: 12 residues. The CDR3 loop is CASSLDSNEQFF. The CDR3 DNA follows: TGTGCCAGCAGCTTGGACAGCAATGAGCAGTTCTTC. Filled out from reference TRBV5-6 and TRBJ2-1, the complete variable domain reads DAGVTQSPTHLIKTRGQQVTLRCSPKSGHDTVSWYQQALGQGPQFIFQYYEEEERQRGNFPDRFSGHQFPNYSSELNVNALLLGDSALYLCASSLDSNEQFFGPGTRLTVL.

The chain carries TRBV30 and TRBJ2-1; maybe TRBD2 (6 bases). CDR3 length equals 14 residues. Deletions cut 0 bases from V and 6 bases from J, with 12 bases between. Per germline, CDR1 GTSNPN and CDR2 SVGIG (reference sequence). Here the CDR3 reads CAWSVIGSRNEQFF. The CDR3 bases are TGTGCCTGGAGTGTAATCGGGAGTCGCAATGAGCAGTTCTTC.

V usage is TRBV7-9 and J usage is TRBJ2-3; D may be TRBD2 (5 bases). Germline assignment: CDR1 SEHNR and CDR2 FQNEAQ (reference sequence). The CDR3 consists of 15 residues. The V end was cut by 6 bases, the J end by 5 bases, with 18 bases between. CDR3 sequence (DNA): TGTGCCAGCAGTTACCCGGCGGGCGGGCGAGATACGCAGTATTTT. As protein: CASSYPAGGRDTQYF. The entire variable domain, with the rest obtained from reference TRBV7-9 and TRBJ2-3, is as follows: DTGVSQNPRHKITKRGQNVTFRCDPISEHNRLYWYRQTLGQGPEFLTYFQNEAQLEKSRLLSDRFSAERPKGSFSTLEIQRTEQGDSAMYLCASSYPAGGRDTQYFGPGTRLTVL.

This clone has a single count. The chain joins TRBV12-3 or TRBV12-4 to TRBJ1-2; TRBD1 might be the D (6 bases). The CDR3 loop spans 13 amino acids. Deletions cut 6 bases from V and 4 bases from J, with 12 bases between. DNA of the CDR3: TGTGCCAGCAGCCGCCAGGGGCCCTATGGCTACACCTTC. Protein: CASSRQGPYGYTF.

The chain joins TRBV23-1 to TRBJ2-7; TRBD2 matches at 7 bases. TRBV23-1 is sorted into the ORF group, with uncertain function. Germline trimming cut 0 bases from V and 2 bases from J; bases unmatched to any gene: 7. This CDR3 is 16 amino acids long. The CDR3 region is CASSQSTSGKTYEQYF. For the CDR3, the DNA is TGCGCCAGCAGTCAATCGACCAGCGGGAAGACCTACGAGCAGTACTTC.

This sequence joins TRBV16 and TRBJ2-7, with 7 bases fitting TRBD1. The junction had 3 bases not matched to a gene; V was cut back by 4 bases and J by 0 bases. Germline V CDR1 and CDR2: KGHSY, FQNENV. This CDR3 region has 14 residues. CDR3: CASSRQGSSYEQYF. The CDR3 DNA follows: TGTGCCAGCAGCCGACAGGGTAGCTCCTACGAGCAGTACTTC.

The chain recombines TRBV28 with TRBJ2-7; 13 bases are shared with TRBD2. The CDR3 extends over 18 amino acids. V lost 4 bases and J lost 2; bases outside the gene matches: 11. Germline V gene lookup returns CDR1 MDHEN and CDR2 SYDVKM. The CDR3 nucleotides are TGTGCCAGCAGTTCACAGACTAGCGGGAGGACAGAGGCCTACGAGCAGTACTTC. Its translation: CASSSQTSGRTEAYEQYF.

This clone was observed a few times. This CDR3 reads CATARPGRELGEFF. The CDR3 bases are TGTGCCACCGCACGCCCTGGGCGGGAGTTGGGAGAGTTCTTC. J is TRBJ2-1 and V is TRBV19; 7 positions agree with TRBD2. CDR1 and CDR2 from the germline V gene are LNHDA and SQIVND (reference sequence). This CDR3 is built from 14 residues. V lost 10 bases and J lost 14; bases outside the gene matches: 20. Drawing the rest from reference TRBV19 and TRBJ2-1, the complete variable domain is DGGITQSPKYLFRKEGQNVTLSCEQNLNHDAMYWYRQDPGQGLRLIYYSQIVNDFQKGDIAEGYSVSREKKESFPLTVTSAQKNPTAFYLCATARPGRELGEFFGPGTRLTVL.